This TCR beta chain was sequenced for a study of T cells after posttransplantation cyclophosphamide. Generated by immunoSEQ multiplex PCR, the TCRdb table keeps only in-frame clones and is missing some. The sample has about 39,000 clones, none seen only once. This clone was detected many times. CDR1 and CDR2 (germline): MDHEN, SYDVKM. J gave up 7 bases and V 8 bases, and 13 bases lay outside the gene matches. The CDR3 extends over 16 amino acids. The chain has TRBV28 and TRBJ1-4; 10 bases fit TRBD1. The sample consisted of PBMCs. The sequence came from a woman between 45 and 65 years old in good health and a related stem cell transplant donor. The DNA of the CDR3 is TGTGCCAGCGAACCGACAGGGGGCATTGCAGGTGAAAAACTGTTTTTT. Its protein is CASEPTGGIAGEKLFF.